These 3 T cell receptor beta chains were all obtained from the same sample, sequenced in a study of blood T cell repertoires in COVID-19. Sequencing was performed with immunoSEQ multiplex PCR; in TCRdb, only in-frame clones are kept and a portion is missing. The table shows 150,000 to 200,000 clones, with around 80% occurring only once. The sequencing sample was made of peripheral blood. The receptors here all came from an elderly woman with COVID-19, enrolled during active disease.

CDR3 sequence reads: CASSARGQGPGYTF. CDR3 nucleotide sequence: TGTGCCAGCAGTGCAAGGGGACAGGGGCCTGGCTACACCTTC. The V call is TRBV2, the J call TRBJ1-2; TRBD1 matches 10 bases. The CDR3 runs 14 residues. The germline V gene has CDR1 SNHLY and CDR2 FYNNEI. J gave up 7 bases and V 4 bases, and 6 bases lay outside the gene matches.

The CDR3 region is CASSLPDRVNIQYF. Here the CDR3 DNA reads TGTGCCAGCAGTTTACCCGACAGGGTTAACATTCAGTACTTC. The rearrangement links TRBV28 to TRBJ2-4, with TRBD1 identical over 7 bases. Germline V gives CDR1 MDHEN, CDR2 SYDVKM. CDR3 length: 14 amino acids. With V trimmed by 2 bases and J by 7 bases, 5 bases remained unmatched.

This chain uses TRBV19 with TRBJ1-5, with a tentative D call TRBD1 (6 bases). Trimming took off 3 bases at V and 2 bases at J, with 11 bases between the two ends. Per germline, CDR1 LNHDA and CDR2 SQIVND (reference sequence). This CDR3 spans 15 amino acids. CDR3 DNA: TGTGCCAGTAGTATCAGGGGTCTAGGCAATCAGCCCCAGCATTTT. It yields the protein CASSIRGLGNQPQHF. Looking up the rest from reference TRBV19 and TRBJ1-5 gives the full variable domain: DGGITQSPKYLFRKEGQNVTLSCEQNLNHDAMYWYRQDPGQGLRLIYYSQIVNDFQKGDIAEGYSVSREKKESFPLTVTSAQKNPTAFYLCASSIRGLGNQPQHFGDGTRLSIL.